The 18 T cell receptor beta chains listed next were all sequenced from one sample in a study of T-cell memory formation after mild COVID-19. One entry per CDR3 protein results from TCRdb running MiXCR on the 5' RACE reads. This table has about 320,000 distinct CDR3 sequences, roughly an eighth appearing once. The material sequenced was PBMCs or a T cell subset sorted from them (not recorded which). Every receptor here comes from a man younger than 30 who had mild COVID-19 (a few samples of this study predate the infection). Cell type and time point are not known.

This clonotype showed up just a few times. V and J are TRBV6-5 and TRBJ1-5; a weak D match, TRBD1 (5 bases). Between the trimmed V and J ends, which lost 6 bases and 5 bases, there was a span of 14 bases. Germline V gene sequence: CDR1 MNHEY, CDR2 SVGAGI. There are 14 residues in the CDR3. In DNA, the CDR3 is TGTGCCAGCAGCGAGGGGCATAGGGATCAGCCCCAGCATTTT. Its translation is CASSEGHRDQPQHF.

The V call is TRBV7-2, the J call TRBJ1-6; 7 bases agree with TRBD1. With 5 bases clipped from V and 7 bases from J, the junction kept 26 bases outside the gene matches. Germline loops: CDR1 SGHTA, CDR2 FQGNSA. The CDR3 contains 21 residues. The CDR3 region has the DNA TGTGCCAGCAGCAACCCTCGAAGTTGGGCTGACAGGGTGCGGGGGAATTCACCCCTCCACTTT. Amino acid sequence: CASSNPRSWADRVRGNSPLHF.

The chain links TRBV6-2 or TRBV6-3 to TRBJ2-3, with D perhaps matching TRBD2 (7 bases). Germline loops: CDR1 MNHEY, CDR2 SVGEGT. The V and J ends lost 2 bases and 3 bases respectively, with 21 bases between them. This CDR3 contains 18 residues. Written as DNA, the CDR3 is TGTGCCAGCAGTTACGCCCCGGGGGGACAAATTTCGACAGATACGCAGTATTTT. This encodes CASSYAPGGQISTDTQYF.

This clonotype turned up a few times. This chain links TRBV7-9 with TRBJ1-5; possible D gene TRBD1, 5 bases. The CDR3 is made up of 12 amino acids. Trimming left V 5 bases short and J 5 bases short, with 7 bases between. Germline V CDR1 and CDR2: SEHNR, FQNEAQ (reference sequence). CDR3 amino acids: CASSGGYQPQHF. The CDR3 coding sequence is TGTGCCAGCAGCGGGGGGTATCAGCCCCAGCATTTT.

This clonotype was detected many times. The V gene is TRBV11-2, the J gene TRBJ2-7; D is perhaps TRBD1 (5 bases). The V gene lost 4 bases and the J gene lost 4 bases, with 8 bases spanning the gap. CDR1 and CDR2 (germline): SGHAT, FQNNGV. The CDR3 is 12 residues long. The CDR3 region is CASSSRVYEQYF. The CDR3 DNA follows: TGTGCCAGCAGCTCCAGGGTTTACGAGCAGTACTTC.

This clonotype has a handful of counts. The genes are TRBV6-5 and TRBJ2-4; 7 nucleotides agree with TRBD2. Germline trimming cut 5 bases from V and 8 bases from J; bases unmatched to any gene: 9. Per germline, CDR1 MNHEY and CDR2 SVGAGI. The CDR3 contains 14 residues. The CDR3 sequence: CASSMWRGKDIQYF. The CDR3 nucleotides are TGTGCCAGCAGTATGTGGCGGGGGAAGGACATTCAGTACTTC.

In its sample, this clonotype was seen many times. CDR3 loop: CSAPSGGNPYEQYF. CDR3 nucleotides: TGCAGTGCACCTAGCGGGGGCAACCCCTACGAGCAGTACTTC. The chain uses TRBV20-1 and TRBJ2-7; 10 positions agree with TRBD2. Per the germline V gene, CDR1 is DFQATT and CDR2 is SNEGSKA (reference sequence). The CDR3 is made up of 14 amino acids. V was pared by 6 bases and J by 2 bases, with 7 bases of the junction left unmatched.

The V and J genes are TRBV20-1 and TRBJ1-4; D might be TRBD1 (5 bases). V lost 4 bases to trimming and J lost 0 bases, with 15 bases between them. The CDR3 is 16 amino acids. Germline CDR1 DFQATT, CDR2 SNEGSKA (reference sequence). For the CDR3, the DNA is TGCAGTGCTAAAACAGGCGTCGGGGCAACTAATGAAAAACTGTTTTTT. This gives the protein CSAKTGVGATNEKLFF.

This clonotype has only a few counts. The chain links TRBV4-3 to TRBJ1-6; a weak D match, TRBD1 (5 bases). In germline, CDR1 is LGHNA, CDR2 YSLEER. CDR3 size: 16 residues. V was shortened by 0 bases and J by 9 bases, with 15 bases between the two germline ends. The CDR3 loop reads CASSQDGLTGGSPLHF. CDR3 nucleotides: TGCGCCAGCAGCCAAGATGGCTTGACCGGGGGTTCACCCCTCCACTTT.

This clonotype was seen a handful of times. This sequence joins TRBV20-1 and TRBJ2-3, with D possibly matching TRBD1 (5 bases). The CDR3 runs to 14 residues. V lost 6 bases, J lost 0 bases, and 13 bases lay in between. Germline V gene sequence: CDR1 DFQATT, CDR2 SNEGSKA (reference sequence). In DNA form, the CDR3 reads TGCAGTGCCACCAGACAGCCTAGCACAGATACGCAGTATTTT. Protein: CSATRQPSTDTQYF.

The gene calls are TRBV9 and TRBJ1-6; the D gene is possibly TRBD1 (5 bases). The V and J ends lost 0 bases and 4 bases respectively, with 11 bases between them. CDR1 is SGDLS and CDR2 is YYNGEE in the germline V gene. This CDR3 has 16 amino acids. The CDR3 coding sequence is TGTGCCAGCAGCGTAGGGCAGGGCACGTATAATTCACCCCTCCACTTT. Translation gives CASSVGQGTYNSPLHF.

The gene calls are TRBV6-2 or TRBV6-3 and TRBJ2-7; TRBD2 agrees at 8 bases. This CDR3 has 14 residues. The J segment lost 7 bases and the V segment lost 5 bases, leaving 10 bases of the junction unmatched. Looked up from germline, CDR1 is MNHEY and CDR2 is SVGEGT. DNA of the CDR3: TGTGCCAGCAGTCCCGGACTAGCTCTAGGAGAGCAGTACTTC. Its translation is CASSPGLALGEQYF.

This clonotype was recorded at least ten times. This chain uses TRBV7-2 with TRBJ2-7; D remains ambiguous. Germline V lookup: CDR1 SGHTA, CDR2 FQGNSA. V was clipped by 1 base and J by 4 bases, with 8 bases between them. This CDR3 contains 13 residues. CDR3 loop: CASSLEPAYEQYV. The CDR3 DNA reads TGTGCCAGCAGCTTAGAGCCCGCTTACGAGCAGTACGTC.

The chain uses TRBV20-1 and TRBJ2-2; no reliable D call. V lost 0 bases to trimming and J lost 4 bases, with 6 bases between them. The CDR3 is made up of 13 amino acids. The germline V gene encodes CDR1 DFQATT and CDR2 SNEGSKA (reference sequence). For the CDR3, the DNA is TGCAGTGCTAGAGATCAGAGCACCGGGGAGCTGTTTTTT. This gives the protein CSARDQSTGELFF.

This clonotype was seen more than once but under ten times. The chain combines TRBV28 with TRBJ2-7; D is tentatively TRBD1 or TRBD2 (7 bases each). The V gene lost 6 bases and the J gene lost 4 bases, with 16 bases spanning the gap. Germline V gene data show CDR1 as MDHEN and CDR2 as SYDVKM. The CDR3 spans 14 residues. The CDR3 is CASSSPGGQYEQYV. The CDR3 DNA reads as TGTGCCAGCAGCTCCCCGGGGGGACAGTACGAGCAGTACGTC.

The chain has TRBV7-2 and TRBJ1-5; 8 bases align to TRBD1. The V gene's germline CDR1 is SGHTA and CDR2 FQGNSA. This CDR3 is built from 15 residues. V dropped 0 bases and J dropped 8; count of bases not matched to a gene: 6. For the CDR3, the DNA is TGTGCCAGCAGCTTAGCTGGACAGGGTAGCGAGCCCCAGCATTTT. It yields the protein CASSLAGQGSEPQHF.

V is TRBV20-1 and J is TRBJ1-3; TRBD1 matches at 8 bases. J lost 4 bases, V lost 5 bases, and 4 bases had no gene match. Germline loops: CDR1 DFQATT, CDR2 SNEGSKA (reference sequence). This CDR3 spans 13 amino acids. The CDR3 protein is CSAPDRGGNTIYF. In nucleotides, the CDR3 is TGCAGTGCTCCAGACAGGGGAGGAAACACCATATATTTT.

This clonotype was counted a few times. The chain recombines TRBV20-1 with TRBJ2-5; TRBD2 might be the D (5 bases). This CDR3 spans 13 amino acids. Germline-derived CDR1 and CDR2 are DFQATT and SNEGSKA (reference sequence). Trimming left V 0 bases short and J 1 base short, with 6 bases between. CDR3 sequence: CSARDLAQETQYF. DNA for the CDR3: TGCAGTGCTAGAGATCTAGCCCAAGAGACCCAGTACTTC.